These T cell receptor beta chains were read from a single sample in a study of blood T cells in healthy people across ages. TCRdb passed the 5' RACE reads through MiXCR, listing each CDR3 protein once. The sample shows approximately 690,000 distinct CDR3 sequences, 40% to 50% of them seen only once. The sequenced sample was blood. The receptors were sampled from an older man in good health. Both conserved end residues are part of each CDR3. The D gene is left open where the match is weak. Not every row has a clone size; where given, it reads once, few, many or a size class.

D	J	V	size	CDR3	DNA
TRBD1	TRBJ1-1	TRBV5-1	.	CASSLDGTGNTEAFF	TGCGCCAGCAGCTTGGATGGGACAGGAAACACTGAAGCTTTCTTT
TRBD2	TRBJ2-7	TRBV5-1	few	CASSVGLAGDEQYF	TGTGCCAGCAGCGTAGGACTAGCGGGAGACGAGCAGTACTTC
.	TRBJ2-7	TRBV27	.	CASSPRRIGSYEQYF	TGTGCCAGCAGTCCGCGTCGTATAGGGTCCTACGAGCAGTACTTC
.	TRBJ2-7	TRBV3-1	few	CASSQDPAGYEQYF	TGTGCCAGCAGCCAAGACCCCGCAGGCTACGAGCAGTACTTC
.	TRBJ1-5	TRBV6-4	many	CASSVEPQNQPQHF	TGTGCCAGCAGTGTCGAGCCTCAAAATCAGCCCCAGCATTTT
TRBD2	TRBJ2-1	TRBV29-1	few	CSAGLGEPNEQFF	TGCAGCGCCGGACTAGGCGAACCCAATGAGCAGTTCTTC
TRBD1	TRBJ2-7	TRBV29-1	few	CSVEDRGQGPTYEQYF	TGCAGCGTTGAAGACCGGGGACAGGGGCCAACCTACGAGCAGTACTTC
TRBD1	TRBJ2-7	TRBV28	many	CASSSTSTGSFREQYF	TGTGCCAGCAGTTCAACCTCGACAGGGTCATTCCGCGAGCAGTACTTC
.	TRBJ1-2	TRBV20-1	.	CSAQLRFGRGYTF	TGCAGTGCTCAACTGAGGTTCGGGAGAGGCTACACCTTC
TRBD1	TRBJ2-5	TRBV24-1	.	CATSDFQPGTENEQYF	TGTGCCACCAGTGATTTCCAACCCGGGACAGAAAATGAGCAGTACTTC
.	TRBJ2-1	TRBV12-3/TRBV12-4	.	CASTPLGVSSSYNEQFF	TGTGCCAGCACCCCCCTTGGGGTCTCTAGCTCCTACAATGAGCAGTTCTTC
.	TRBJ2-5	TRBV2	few	CASSEGKNGGKETQYF	TGTGCCAGCAGTGAAGGGAAAAACGGCGGGAAAGAGACCCAGTACTTC
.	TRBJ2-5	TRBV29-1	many	CSVKDLQETQYF	TGCAGCGTGAAAGACTTACAAGAGACCCAGTACTTC
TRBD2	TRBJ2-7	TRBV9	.	CASSVRAGGEEQYF	TGTGCCAGCAGCGTTAGAGCGGGAGGGGAAGAGCAGTACTTC
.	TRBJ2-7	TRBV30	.	CAWSRGGNYEQYF	TGTGCCTGGAGCAGGGGTGGAAACTACGAGCAGTACTTC
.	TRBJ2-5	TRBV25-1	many	CASSESYQETQYF	TGTGCCAGCAGTGAATCGTACCAAGAGACCCAGTACTTC
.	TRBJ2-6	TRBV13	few	CASSLHSGANVLTF	TGTGCCAGCAGCTTACACTCCGGGGCCAACGTCCTGACTTTC
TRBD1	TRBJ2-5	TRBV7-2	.	CASSLHRGQETQYF	TGTGCCAGCAGCTTACACAGGGGACAAGAGACCCAGTACTTC
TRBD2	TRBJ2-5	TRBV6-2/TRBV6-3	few	CASSYSMGEGGTSGAYEQYF	TGTGCCAGCAGTTACTCGATGGGGGAAGGAGGGACTAGCGGAGCTTATGAGCAGTACTTC
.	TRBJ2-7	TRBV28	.	CASSLVATGGYEQYF	TGTGCCAGCAGTTTGGTTGCGACTGGCGGGTACGAGCAGTACTTC
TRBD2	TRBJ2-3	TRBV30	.	CAWSSSGGIVDTQYF	TGTGCCTGGAGTAGTAGCGGGGGAATAGTAGATACGCAGTATTTT
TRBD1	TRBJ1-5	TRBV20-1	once	CSASDPRGLSNQPQHF	TGCAGTGCTAGCGACCCCAGGGGGCTTAGCAATCAGCCCCAGCATTTT
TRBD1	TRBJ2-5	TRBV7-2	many	CASSSTGGYATQYF	TGTGCCAGCAGCTCAACAGGGGGATACGCGACCCAGTACTTC